What follows is one T cell receptor (beta chain) and its context. All enrollees were roughly 18 to 95 years old and from approximately 25 US areas. Here immunoSEQ multiplex PCR was the method, and the copy in TCRdb shows in-frame clones only, minus some. The repertoire has a few hundred thousand clones, approximately 88% of them found once; the top ten carry around 4.6%. The data belong to a study of blood T cell repertoires in COVID-19. Study in general: PBMCs, B-cell-depleted T cells, or T cells were the source of the cDNA or gDNA that made up the material.

This CDR3 comprises 15 residues. Trimming removed 1 base from V and 8 bases from J, with 14 bases in between. The germline V gene has CDR1 SGHVS and CDR2 FQNEAQ. The sequence was obtained from a man aged 25-45 years who had recovered from COVID-19. The chain recombines TRBV7-8 with TRBJ1-4; D gene ambiguous. Sequencing was carried out using PBMCs or T cells enriched from blood (not recorded which). CDR3 loop: CASSLERGPSEKLFF. Here the CDR3 DNA reads TGTGCCAGCAGCTTAGAAAGAGGGCCCTCGGAAAAACTGTTTTTT.